Listed here is a single TCR beta chain. Profiled with immunoSEQ multiplex PCR; TCRdb holds only in-frame clones, not every one. Counted here are 450,000 to 600,000 clones, about 80% occurring once; the ten biggest clones make up around 12%. CDR1 is MNHEY and CDR2 is SMNVEV in the germline V gene (reference sequence). The CDR3 covers 14 residues. The J segment lost 4 bases and the V segment lost 4 bases, leaving 5 bases of the junction unmatched. These data belong to a study of shared clonotypes between healthy human individuals. The genes are TRBV27 and TRBJ1-2, with 8 bases that match TRBD1. The source is a woman in her 40s in good health. Some clones in this sample may be carry-over from other donors' samples. Material: PBMCs. The CDR3 reads CASSWWGTGYGYTF. CDR3 DNA: TGTGCCAGCAGTTGGTGGGGGACAGGCTATGGCTACACCTTC.